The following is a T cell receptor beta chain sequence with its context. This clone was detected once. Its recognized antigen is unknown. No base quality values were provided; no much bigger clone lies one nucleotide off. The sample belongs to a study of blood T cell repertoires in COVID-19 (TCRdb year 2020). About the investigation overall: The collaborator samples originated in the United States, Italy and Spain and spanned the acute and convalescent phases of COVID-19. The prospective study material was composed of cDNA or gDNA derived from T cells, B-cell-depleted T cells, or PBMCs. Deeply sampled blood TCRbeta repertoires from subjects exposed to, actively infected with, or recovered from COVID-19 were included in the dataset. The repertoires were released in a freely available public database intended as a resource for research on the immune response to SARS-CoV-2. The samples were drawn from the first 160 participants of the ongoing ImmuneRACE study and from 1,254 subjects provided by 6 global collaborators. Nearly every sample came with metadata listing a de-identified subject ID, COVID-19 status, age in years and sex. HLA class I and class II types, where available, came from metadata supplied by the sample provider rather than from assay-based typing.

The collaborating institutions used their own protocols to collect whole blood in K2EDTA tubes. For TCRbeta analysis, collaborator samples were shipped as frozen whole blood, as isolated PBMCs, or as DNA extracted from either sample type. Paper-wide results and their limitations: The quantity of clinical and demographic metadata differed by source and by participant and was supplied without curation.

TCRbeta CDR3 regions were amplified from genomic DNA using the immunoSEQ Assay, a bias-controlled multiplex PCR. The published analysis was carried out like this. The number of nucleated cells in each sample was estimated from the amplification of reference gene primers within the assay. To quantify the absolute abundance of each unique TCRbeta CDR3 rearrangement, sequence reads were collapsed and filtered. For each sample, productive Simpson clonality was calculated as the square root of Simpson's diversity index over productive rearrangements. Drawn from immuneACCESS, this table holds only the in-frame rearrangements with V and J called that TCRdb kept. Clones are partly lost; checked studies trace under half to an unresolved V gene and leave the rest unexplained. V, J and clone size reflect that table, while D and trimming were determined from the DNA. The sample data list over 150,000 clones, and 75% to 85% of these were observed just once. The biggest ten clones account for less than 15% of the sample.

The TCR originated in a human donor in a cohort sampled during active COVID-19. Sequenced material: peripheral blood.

The nucleotide sequence is given as TGTGCCAGCAGCCAAGAAGGACTAGCGGGCACCACCGGGGAGCTGTTTTTT. Its translation reads: CASSQEGLAGTTGELFF. The chain uses TRBV14 and TRBJ2-2; TRBD2 aligns with 11 central bases. From its cysteine to its phenylalanine, the CDR3 spans 17 amino acids. The only DNA kept is the CDR3, 51 bases in frame from the first base. The germline V gene yields SGHDN for CDR1 and FVKESK for CDR2. V lost 0 bases and J lost 4 bases, and the count of bases not matched to a germline gene is 4.